Listed here are 20 T cell receptor beta chains from one sample, sequenced in a study of ipilimumab plus nivolumab after autologous stem cell transplantation. Clones were sequenced by immunoSEQ multiplex PCR, and TCRdb holds only the in-frame ones, with some missing. The data hold about 19,000 clones, with about 81% observed a single time. Specimen: PBMCs, collected in a trial of ipilimumab plus nivolumab as post-transplant consolidation. Receptor source: a male donor with diffuse large B-cell lymphoma.

The chain employs TRBV2 and TRBJ1-5; D might be TRBD1 (5 bases). The V end was cut by 6 bases, the J end by 0 bases, with 21 bases between. CDR3 length equals 18 residues. The germline V gene encodes CDR1 SNHLY and CDR2 FYNNEI. CDR3 sequence: CASRLQAGAAYSNQPQHF. The CDR3 DNA sequence: TGTGCCAGCAGATTACAGGCAGGAGCCGCCTATAGCAATCAGCCCCAGCATTTT.

This clone was seen just once. The V gene is TRBV4-3, the J gene TRBJ2-3, with 7 bases fitting TRBD1. Germline V gene lookup returns CDR1 LGHNA and CDR2 YSLEER. V was pared by 0 bases and J by 4 bases, with 10 bases of the junction left unmatched. CDR3 length: 17 amino acids. The CDR3 sequence is CASSQDVGGAGADTQYF. CDR3 DNA sequence: TGCGCCAGCAGCCAAGATGTAGGGGGCGCAGGCGCAGATACGCAGTATTTT.

The table lists this clone with a count of one. The gene calls are TRBV6-6 and TRBJ1-2, with TRBD1 as a possible D gene (5 bases). Germline V gives CDR1 MNHNY, CDR2 SVGAGI (reference sequence). With 8 bases removed from V and 8 bases from J, the gap between germline ends came to 18 bases. The CDR3 contains 13 residues. CDR3 residues: CASVSGARGGYTF. CDR3 in DNA: TGTGCCAGCGTTTCCGGGGCAAGAGGGGGCTACACCTTC.

This chain uses TRBV4-3 with TRBJ2-3, with TRBD1 as a possible D gene (6 bases). Germline loops: CDR1 LGHNA, CDR2 YSLEER. The CDR3 spans 20 residues. V lost 0 bases, J lost 2 bases, and 24 bases lay in between. The CDR3: CASSQDGAPDTGPPTDTQYF. The CDR3 region has the DNA TGCGCCAGCAGCCAAGATGGGGCCCCGGATACAGGGCCGCCCACAGATACGCAGTATTTT.

This chain connects TRBV4-3 to TRBJ2-1; D gene ambiguous. V lost 4 bases, J lost 0 bases, and 10 bases lay in between. The CDR3 is 15 amino acids. Germline CDR1 LGHNA, CDR2 YSLEER. The CDR3 protein is CASSPRISSYNEQFF. The CDR3 DNA is TGCGCCAGCAGCCCACGGATCAGCTCCTACAATGAGCAGTTCTTC.

The J gene is TRBJ2-1, the V gene TRBV11-2; 11 bases fit TRBD1. J lost 10 bases, V lost 4 bases, and 6 bases had no gene match. This CDR3 has 14 residues. Per germline, CDR1 SGHAT and CDR2 FQNNGV. DNA for the CDR3: TGTGCCAGCAGCTCCGGACAGGGGGCGCACGAGCAGTTCTTC. This codes for CASSSGQGAHEQFF.

The gene calls are TRBV29-1 and TRBJ2-7; D remains unclear. Looked up from germline, CDR1 is SQVTM and CDR2 is ANQGSEA. The CDR3 covers 12 residues. Trimming stripped 6 bases from V and 1 base from J, with 10 bases between. This CDR3 reads CSVSSNSYEQYF. The CDR3 region has the DNA TGCAGCGTGTCTTCCAATTCCTACGAGCAGTACTTC.

The chain couples TRBV4-1 to TRBJ1-6; D might be TRBD1 (6 bases). CDR1 is MGHRA, CDR2 YSYEKL, per germline. This CDR3 contains 16 residues. Trimming cost V 0 bases and J 7 bases, with 13 bases left between them. DNA for the CDR3: TGCGCCAGCAGCCAAGATGGGGGGCTGGAGAATTCACCCCTCCACTTT. Residues: CASSQDGGLENSPLHF.

CDR3 in DNA: TGTGCCAGCAGTACTGGGAGAAGCCAAGAGACCCAGTACTTC. Residues: CASSTGRSQETQYF. The V call is TRBV2, the J call TRBJ2-5; D might be TRBD2 (5 bases). Germline V lookup: CDR1 SNHLY, CDR2 FYNNEI. There are 14 residues in the CDR3. V was cut by 5 bases and J by 1 base, with 11 bases left in between.

With regard to this clone: This same CDR3 is encoded by further DNA sequences in the sample. The rearrangement links TRBV6-1 to TRBJ2-5; TRBD2 matches 12 bases. CDR3 length: 16 residues. The germline CDR1 and CDR2 sequences are MNHNS and SASEGT. V lost 2 bases, J lost 2 bases, and 3 bases stayed unmatched. In DNA form, the CDR3 reads TGTGCCAGCAGTGAACTAGCGGGGGGGCCGCAAGAGACCCAGTACTTC. Its translation: CASSELAGGPQETQYF.

The chain employs TRBV5-1 and TRBJ2-6; 11 bases agree with TRBD2. The V segment lost 4 bases and the J segment 1 base; nucleotides outside the gene matches: 4. This CDR3 has 17 residues. The germline CDR1 and CDR2 sequences are SGHRS and YFSETQ. In DNA, the CDR3 is TGCGCCAGCAGCAATAGCGGGGGGGCATCTGGGGCCAACGTCCTGACTTTC. Encoded protein: CASSNSGGASGANVLTF.

This CDR3 is CASTIEGQPQHF. The CDR3 bases are TGTGCCAGTACGATCGAGGGGCAGCCCCAGCATTTT. V is TRBV19 and J is TRBJ1-5; TRBD1 is a possible D gene (5 bases). From germline, CDR1 is LNHDA and CDR2 SQIVND (reference sequence). The ends were cut back, 7 bases at V and 7 bases at J, with 11 bases in the middle. The CDR3 has 12 residues.

This chain connects TRBV27 to TRBJ2-5; D gene unclear. CDR1 is MNHEY and CDR2 is SMNVEV in the germline V gene (reference sequence). V was cut by 8 bases and J by 9 bases, with 13 bases left in between. This CDR3 comprises 11 residues. The CDR3, as DNA: TGTGCCAGCCAGTCTGGATGGGCCCAGTACTTC. As protein: CASQSGWAQYF.

The chain couples TRBV4-1 to TRBJ1-5; weak D call: TRBD1 (6 bases). The CDR3 is 15 residues long. The V end lost 1 base, the J end lost 7 bases, and 14 bases lay between the germline ends. CDR1 and CDR2 (germline): MGHRA, YSYEKL. The CDR3 loop is CASSQAGRGPQPQHF. DNA of the CDR3: TGCGCCAGCAGCCAAGCGGGCAGGGGCCCCCAGCCCCAGCATTTT.

About this clone: Other nucleotide sequences from this sample produce the same CDR3. CDR3 in amino acids: CASSEGDPGYEQYF. As DNA, the CDR3 is TGTGCCAGCAGTGAGGGGGACCCGGGCTACGAGCAGTACTTC. The J gene is TRBJ2-5, the V gene TRBV6-1, with D perhaps being TRBD1 or TRBD2 (5 bases each). Matching the DNA end better, TRBJ2-7 makes the J call doubtful. The length of the CDR3 is 14 residues. The germline V gene has CDR1 MNHNS and CDR2 SASEGT.

V usage is TRBV2 and J usage is TRBJ1-1, with a tentative D call TRBD1 (6 bases). The V gene's germline CDR1 is SNHLY and CDR2 FYNNEI. The CDR3 has 14 residues. The germline V and J ends were trimmed by 6 bases and 0 bases, with 11 bases remaining between them. The CDR3 DNA follows: TGTGCCAGCAGCCACAGGGCTTTGAACACTGAAGCTTTCTTT. Amino acid sequence: CASSHRALNTEAFF.

This chain links TRBV28 with TRBJ1-3, with D hard to call. Trimming shortened V by 5 bases and J by 1 base, and 3 bases separated the two germline ends. This CDR3 contains 12 residues. The germline CDR1 and CDR2 sequences are MDHEN and SYDVKM. CDR3 in DNA: TGTGCCAGCAGTGCTTCTGGAAACACCATATATTTT. Its protein is CASSASGNTIYF. Full variable domain (missing parts from reference TRBV28 and TRBJ1-3): DVKVTQSSRYLVKRTGEKVFLECVQDMDHENMFWYRQDPGLGLRLIYFSYDVKMKEKGDIPEGYSVSREKKERFSLILESASTNQTSMYLCASSASGNTIYFGEGSWLTVV.

This clone turned up a few times. V gene TRBV5-4 combines with J gene TRBJ1-2; the D gene is possibly TRBD1 (5 bases). Trimming shortened V by 1 base and J by 4 bases, and 11 bases separated the two germline ends. Germline V CDR1 and CDR2: SGHNT, YYREEE (reference sequence). The CDR3 consists of 14 residues. CDR3 nucleotide sequence: TGTGCCAGCAGCTTGAGCGCGGGGGGCTATGGCTACACCTTC. Translating gives CASSLSAGGYGYTF.

The V and J genes are TRBV5-1 and TRBJ1-1; 7 bases agree with TRBD1. V shed 4 bases, J shed 3 bases, and the junction held 9 bases outside the gene matches. This CDR3 spans 15 amino acids. CDR1 and CDR2 (germline): SGHRS, YFSETQ. In DNA form, the CDR3 reads TGCGCCAGCAGCAGACAGGGAGGGGAGGACACTGAAGCTTTCTTT. Protein: CASSRQGGEDTEAFF.

The CDR3 spells CASSVGSGGGYTF. Written as DNA, the CDR3 is TGTGCCAGCAGCGTAGGCTCAGGTGGTGGCTACACCTTC. The chain couples TRBV9 to TRBJ1-2; no definite D call. CDR1 and CDR2 from the germline V gene are SGDLS and YYNGEE. Trimming left V 0 bases short and J 7 bases short, with 10 bases between. The CDR3 is made up of 13 amino acids.